This TCR beta chain derives from a study of T cell repertoires in cytomegalovirus infection. Study background: Matching HLA type and CMV infection were both indicated by public TCR beta signatures.

From the reads, TCRdb called clonotypes with MiXCR, one entry per CDR3 protein. The table includes approximately 300,000 distinct CDR3 sequences, around a quarter detected once. Turning to this clonotype: What it recognizes is unknown.

The sequenced sample was cultured PBMCs, obtained from culture after CMV antigen stimulation. The TCR originated in a human donor in good health (CMV status not recorded). Some clones in this sample may be carry-over from other donors' samples.

CDR3 sequence: CASRRGVMHF. The CDR3 DNA follows: TGTGCCAGCAGGCGGGGGGTCATGCATTTT. This chain joins TRBV28 and TRBJ1-5, with a possible D match to TRBD1 (5 bases). CDR1 and CDR2 (germline): MDHEN, SYDVKM. This CDR3 region has 10 residues. V dropped 6 bases and J dropped 15 bases, with 12 bases sitting between them.